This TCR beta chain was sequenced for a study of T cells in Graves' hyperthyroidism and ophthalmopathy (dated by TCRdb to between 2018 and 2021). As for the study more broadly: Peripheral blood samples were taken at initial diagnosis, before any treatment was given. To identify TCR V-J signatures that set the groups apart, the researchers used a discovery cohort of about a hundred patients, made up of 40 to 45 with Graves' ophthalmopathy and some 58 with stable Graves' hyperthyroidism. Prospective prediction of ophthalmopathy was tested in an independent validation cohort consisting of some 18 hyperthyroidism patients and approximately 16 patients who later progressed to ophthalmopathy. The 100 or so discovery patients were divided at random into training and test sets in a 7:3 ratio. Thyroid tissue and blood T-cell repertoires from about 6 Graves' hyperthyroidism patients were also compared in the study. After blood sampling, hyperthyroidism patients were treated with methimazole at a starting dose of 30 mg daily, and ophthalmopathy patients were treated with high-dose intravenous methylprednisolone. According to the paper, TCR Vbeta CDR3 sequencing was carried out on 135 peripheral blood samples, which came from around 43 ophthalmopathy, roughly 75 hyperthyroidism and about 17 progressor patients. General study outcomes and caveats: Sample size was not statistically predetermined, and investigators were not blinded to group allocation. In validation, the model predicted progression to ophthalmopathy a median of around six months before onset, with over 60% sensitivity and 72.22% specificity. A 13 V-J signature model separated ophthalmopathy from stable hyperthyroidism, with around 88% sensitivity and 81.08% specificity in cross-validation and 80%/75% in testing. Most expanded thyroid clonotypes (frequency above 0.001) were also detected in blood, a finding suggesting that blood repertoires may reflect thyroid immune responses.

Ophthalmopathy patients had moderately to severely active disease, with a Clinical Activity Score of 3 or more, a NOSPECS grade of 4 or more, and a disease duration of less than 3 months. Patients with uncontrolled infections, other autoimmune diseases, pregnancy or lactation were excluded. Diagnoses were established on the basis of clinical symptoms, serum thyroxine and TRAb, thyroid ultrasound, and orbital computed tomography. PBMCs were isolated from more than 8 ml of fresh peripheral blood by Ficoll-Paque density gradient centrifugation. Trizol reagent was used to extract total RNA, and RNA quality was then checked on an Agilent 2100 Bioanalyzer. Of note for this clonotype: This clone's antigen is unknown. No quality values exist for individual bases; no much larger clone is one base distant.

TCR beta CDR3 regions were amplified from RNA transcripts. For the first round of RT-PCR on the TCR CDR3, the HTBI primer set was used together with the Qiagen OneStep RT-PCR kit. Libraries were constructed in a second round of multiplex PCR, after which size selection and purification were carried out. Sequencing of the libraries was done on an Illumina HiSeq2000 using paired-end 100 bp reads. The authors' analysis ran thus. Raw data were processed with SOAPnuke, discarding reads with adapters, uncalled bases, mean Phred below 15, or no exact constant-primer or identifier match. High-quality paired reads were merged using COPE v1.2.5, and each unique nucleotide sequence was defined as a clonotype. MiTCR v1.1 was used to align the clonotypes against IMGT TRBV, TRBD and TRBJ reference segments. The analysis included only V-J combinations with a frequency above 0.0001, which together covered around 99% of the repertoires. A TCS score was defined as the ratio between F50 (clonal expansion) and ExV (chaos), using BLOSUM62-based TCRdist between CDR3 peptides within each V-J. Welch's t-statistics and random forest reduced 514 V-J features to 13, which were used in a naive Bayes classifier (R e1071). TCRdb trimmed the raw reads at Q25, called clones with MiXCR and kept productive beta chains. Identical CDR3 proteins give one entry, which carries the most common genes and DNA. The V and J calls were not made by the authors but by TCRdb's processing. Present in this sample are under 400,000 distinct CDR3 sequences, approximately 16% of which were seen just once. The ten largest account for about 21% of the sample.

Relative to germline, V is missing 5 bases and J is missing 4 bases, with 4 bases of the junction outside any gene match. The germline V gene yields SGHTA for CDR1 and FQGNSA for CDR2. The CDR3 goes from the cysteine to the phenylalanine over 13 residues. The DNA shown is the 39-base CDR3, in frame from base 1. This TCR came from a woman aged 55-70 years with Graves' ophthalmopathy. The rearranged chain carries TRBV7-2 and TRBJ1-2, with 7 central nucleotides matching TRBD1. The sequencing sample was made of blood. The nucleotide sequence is TGTGCCAGCAGCCTGGGACAGCTCTATGGCTACACCTTC. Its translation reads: CASSLGQLYGYTF.